Sequencing of this T cell receptor beta chain was carried out in a study of T cells in Graves' hyperthyroidism and ophthalmopathy. The germline gives CDR1 SNHLY, CDR2 FYNNEI. CDR3 length: 13 amino acids. In its sample, this clonotype was seen many times. Its target is unknown. TCR beta CDR3 regions were amplified from RNA. A set of HTBI primers served as the primers for a first-round RT-PCR of the TCR CDR3. TCRdb independently ran MiXCR on the multiplex PCR reads; one entry per CDR3 protein. The sample holds approximately 400,000 distinct CDR3 sequences; more than 15% are singletons and the top ten take roughly an eighth. Based on clinical symptoms, serum thyroxine and TRAb, thyroid ultrasound and orbital computed tomography, diagnoses were reached. Extraction of PBMCs used roughly 10 ml of fresh peripheral blood. Regarding the study as a whole: In blood, most of the thyroid clonotypes expanded above 0.001 were also present. A model of 13 V-J pairs discriminated ophthalmopathy from stable hyperthyroidism.

The rearrangement uses TRBV2 and TRBJ1-1; D is unclear. The TCR originated in a woman between 18 and 29 years old with Graves' hyperthyroidism. Sequenced: blood. CDR3 sequence: CASLSVPNTEAFF. The CDR3 DNA follows: TGTGCATCCCTTTCGGTACCGAACACTGAAGCTTTCTTT.